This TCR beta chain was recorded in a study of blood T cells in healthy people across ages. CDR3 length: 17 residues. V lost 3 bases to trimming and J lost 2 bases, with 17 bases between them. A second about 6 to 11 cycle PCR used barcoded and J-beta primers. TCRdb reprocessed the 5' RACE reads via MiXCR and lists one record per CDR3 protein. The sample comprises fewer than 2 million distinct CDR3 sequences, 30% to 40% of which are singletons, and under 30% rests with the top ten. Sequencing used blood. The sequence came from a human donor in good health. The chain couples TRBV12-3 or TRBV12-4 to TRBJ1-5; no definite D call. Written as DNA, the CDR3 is TGTGCCAGCAGTTTGGTTGTAGGTTCAGGAGGCAATCAGCCCCAGCATTTT. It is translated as CASSLVVGSGGNQPQHF.